These T cell receptor beta chains were read from a single sample in a study of blood T cell repertoires in COVID-19. TCRdb's table, derived via immunoSEQ multiplex PCR, lists solely in-frame clones and lacks some. The table has roughly 200,000 clones, 80% to 90% seen once. The sequencing input was peripheral blood. The receptors were sampled from a human donor in a cohort sampled during active COVID-19. Each CDR3 is given with its conserved first and last residue. A D gene is named only where the DNA matches it firmly. Clone sizes are given selectively: once, few, many, or a class where the clone is expanded.

j_call: TRBJ2-2
d_call: .
clone_size: .
v_call: TRBV19
cdr3_aa: CASSAGTGELFF
cdr3_nt: TGTGCCAGTAGTGCAGGGACCGGGGAGCTGTTTTTT

j_call: TRBJ1-2
d_call: TRBD1
clone_size: .
v_call: TRBV29-1
cdr3_aa: CSVDRDRTYGYTF
cdr3_nt: TGCAGCGTTGACCGGGACAGGACCTATGGCTACACCTTC

j_call: TRBJ2-5
d_call: .
clone_size: .
v_call: TRBV7-2
cdr3_aa: CASSFPGTLETQYF
cdr3_nt: TGTGCCAGCAGTTTTCCGGGAACACTGGAGACCCAGTACTTC

j_call: TRBJ2-5
d_call: TRBD2
clone_size: .
v_call: TRBV6-6
cdr3_aa: CASRSSGQETQYF
cdr3_nt: TGTGCCAGCAGGTCTAGCGGACAAGAGACCCAGTACTTC

j_call: TRBJ2-5
d_call: .
clone_size: .
v_call: TRBV28
cdr3_aa: CASSRVPKETQYF
cdr3_nt: TGTGCCAGCAGCCGCGTCCCCAAAGAGACCCAGTACTTC

j_call: TRBJ2-5
d_call: .
clone_size: .
v_call: TRBV28
cdr3_aa: CASRDRETQYF
cdr3_nt: TGTGCCAGTAGAGATCGAGAGACCCAGTACTTC

j_call: TRBJ1-3
d_call: .
clone_size: once
v_call: TRBV2
cdr3_aa: CASSVRQRLRNTIYF
cdr3_nt: TGTGCCAGCAGTGTAAGGCAGAGGTTAAGAAACACCATATATTTT

j_call: TRBJ2-5
d_call: TRBD2
clone_size: .
v_call: TRBV28
cdr3_aa: CASSPLAGGQETQYF
cdr3_nt: TGTGCCAGCAGCCCACTAGCGGGGGGGCAAGAGACCCAGTACTTC

j_call: TRBJ2-1
d_call: TRBD2
clone_size: .
v_call: TRBV6-1
cdr3_aa: CASSDLGGVWNEQFF
cdr3_nt: TGTGCCAGCAGTGATTTGGGGGGGGTGTGGAATGAGCAGTTCTTC

j_call: TRBJ1-3
d_call: .
clone_size: .
v_call: TRBV6-5
cdr3_aa: CASSYSTSRGNTIYF
cdr3_nt: TGTGCCAGCAGTTACTCGACGTCTAGAGGAAACACCATATATTTT

j_call: TRBJ1-2
d_call: .
clone_size: .
v_call: TRBV6-5
cdr3_aa: CASRFRSNYGYTF
cdr3_nt: TGTGCCAGCAGATTCCGGAGTAACTATGGCTACACCTTC

j_call: TRBJ1-5
d_call: .
clone_size: .
v_call: TRBV19
cdr3_aa: CASSPGKGQVNQPQHF
cdr3_nt: TGTGCCAGTAGCCCTGGTAAGGGGCAGGTCAATCAGCCCCAGCATTTT

j_call: TRBJ2-1
d_call: TRBD1
clone_size: once
v_call: TRBV11-2
cdr3_aa: CASSPLWDRGNEQFF
cdr3_nt: TGTGCCAGCAGCCCTCTATGGGACAGGGGAAATGAGCAGTTCTTC

j_call: TRBJ2-3
d_call: .
clone_size: .
v_call: TRBV3-1/TRBV3-2
cdr3_aa: CASSQNRGAGDTQYF
cdr3_nt: TGTGCCAGCAGCCAAAACCGGGGGGCGGGAGATACGCAGTATTTT

j_call: TRBJ2-7
d_call: .
clone_size: .
v_call: TRBV13
cdr3_aa: CASSLGLSLGEQYF
cdr3_nt: TGTGCCAGCAGCCTTGGGTTGTCACTAGGAGAGCAGTACTTC

j_call: TRBJ1-2
d_call: .
clone_size: .
v_call: TRBV14
cdr3_aa: CASSQPGQNYGYTF
cdr3_nt: TGTGCCAGCAGCCAACCCGGACAAAACTATGGCTACACCTTC

j_call: TRBJ1-1
d_call: TRBD1
clone_size: .
v_call: TRBV6-4
cdr3_aa: CASSVTGIDTEAFF
cdr3_nt: TGTGCCAGCAGCGTGACAGGGATAGACACTGAAGCTTTCTTT

j_call: TRBJ2-1
d_call: .
clone_size: .
v_call: TRBV27
cdr3_aa: CASSLMSLGRYNEQFF
cdr3_nt: TGTGCCAGCAGTTTAATGTCACTAGGACGCTACAATGAGCAGTTCTTC

j_call: TRBJ2-7
d_call: .
clone_size: .
v_call: TRBV7-9
cdr3_aa: CASSLGDGESYEQYF
cdr3_nt: TGTGCCAGCAGCTTAGGCGACGGGGAATCCTACGAGCAGTACTTC

j_call: TRBJ1-2
d_call: TRBD1
clone_size: .
v_call: TRBV3-1/TRBV3-2
cdr3_aa: CASSQTGTYGYTF
cdr3_nt: TGTGCCAGCAGCCAGACAGGGACCTATGGCTACACCTTC

j_call: TRBJ2-3
d_call: TRBD2
clone_size: .
v_call: TRBV5-1
cdr3_aa: CASSRGLAGGMDTQYF
cdr3_nt: TGCGCCAGCAGCCGAGGGCTAGCGGGGGGGATGGATACGCAGTATTTT

j_call: TRBJ2-2
d_call: .
clone_size: few
v_call: TRBV19
cdr3_aa: CASIRDIDTGELFF
cdr3_nt: TGTGCCTCGATCAGGGACATCGACACCGGGGAGCTGTTTTTT

j_call: TRBJ1-1
d_call: .
clone_size: .
v_call: TRBV3-1/TRBV3-2
cdr3_aa: CASSFRGNTEAFF
cdr3_nt: TGTGCCAGCAGCTTTAGGGGGAACACTGAAGCTTTCTTT

j_call: TRBJ2-3
d_call: TRBD2
clone_size: .
v_call: TRBV7-2
cdr3_aa: CASSLQAGGTDTQYF
cdr3_nt: TGTGCCAGCAGCTTACAAGCGGGGGGTACAGATACGCAGTATTTT